This T cell receptor beta chain was recovered during a study of cytomegalovirus exposure and HLA in healthy donors. Study results and limitations: In terms of immune exposure information, only CMV serostatus was available.

The germline V and J ends were trimmed by 1 base and 8 bases, with 9 bases remaining between them. There are 13 residues in the CDR3. The germline V gene encodes CDR1 SGHVS and CDR2 FNYEAQ. 60 Vbeta and 13 Jbeta primers were used in PCR. Sequencing used immunoSEQ multiplex PCR; TCRdb keeps in-frame clones, though not all of them. This table has under 200,000 clones, roughly 70% appearing once. Details on this clone: Its matching antigen is unknown.

The chain recombines TRBV7-6 with TRBJ2-1, with D possibly being TRBD1 (5 bases). The TCR originated in a woman between 50 and 59 years old in good health and CMV-seropositive. The sample comprised PBMCs. The CDR3 DNA follows: TGTGCCAGCAGCTTAGGTTCCAGGGATGAGCAGTTCTTC. Translation gives CASSLGSRDEQFF.